This T cell receptor beta chain was captured in a study of cytomegalovirus exposure and HLA in healthy donors. Trimming took 5 bases from V and 2 from J, leaving 16 bases between them. The V gene's germline CDR1 is SEHNR and CDR2 FQNEAQ (reference sequence). There are 15 residues in the CDR3. Points from the study as a whole: Researchers reported from a later analysis that most CMV-associated TCR beta chains appeared HLA-restricted. Through in vitro validation, a few CMV-associated chains were shown to be specific for CMV antigens.

It was with 60 Vbeta and 13 Jbeta primers that the PCR ran. The method was immunoSEQ multiplex PCR; TCRdb's version includes in-frame clones alone and lacks a portion of them. This sample has some 150,000 clones, with about 79% found just once. The sample holds one count of this clone. Its antigen is undetermined. Specimen: PBMCs. The chain combines TRBV7-9 with TRBJ2-7; D perhaps matches TRBD2 (6 bases). The receptor was derived from a female donor in good health and CMV-seronegative. The CDR3 here is CASSERTTEPYEQYF. CDR3 bases: TGTGCCAGCAGCGAGAGGACTACCGAACCCTACGAGCAGTACTTC. The full variable domain, with the rest looked up from reference TRBV7-9 and TRBJ2-7, is DTGVSQNPRHKITKRGQNVTFRCDPISEHNRLYWYRQTLGQGPEFLTYFQNEAQLEKSRLLSDRFSAERPKGSFSTLEIQRTEQGDSAMYLCASSERTTEPYEQYFGPGTRLTVT.